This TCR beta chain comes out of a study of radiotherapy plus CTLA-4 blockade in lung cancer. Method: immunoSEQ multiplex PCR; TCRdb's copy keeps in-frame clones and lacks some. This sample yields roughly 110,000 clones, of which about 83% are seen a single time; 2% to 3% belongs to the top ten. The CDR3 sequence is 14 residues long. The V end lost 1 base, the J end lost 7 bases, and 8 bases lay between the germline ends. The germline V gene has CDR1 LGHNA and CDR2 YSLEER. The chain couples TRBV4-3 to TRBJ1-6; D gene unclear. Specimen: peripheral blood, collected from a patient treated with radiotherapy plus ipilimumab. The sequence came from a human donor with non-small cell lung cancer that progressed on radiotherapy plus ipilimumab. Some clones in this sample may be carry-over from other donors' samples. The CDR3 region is CASSQVLGNSPLHF. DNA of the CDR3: TGCGCCAGCAGCCAAGTTTTGGGGAATTCACCCCTCCACTTT.